This TCR beta chain originates from a study of blood T cell repertoires in COVID-19. Study-wide context: The study drew acute and convalescent COVID-19 samples from the United States, Italy and Spain.

A few counts support this clone. Original data processing: Amplification from reference gene primers served as the basis for estimated nucleated cell counts. Using immunoSEQ multiplex PCR, the repertoire was profiled, and TCRdb retains in-frame clones only, with some absent. V and J calls plus clone size are reproduced from that table; the DNA served to infer D and trimming. The data show approximately 190,000 clones, roughly 81% seen once. V was cut by 1 base and J by 0 bases, with 10 bases left in between. CDR1 and CDR2 from the germline V gene are LGHDT and YNNKEL (reference sequence). The CDR3 runs to 16 residues.

Sequenced: peripheral blood. V usage is TRBV3-1 (or the pseudogene TRBV3-2) and J usage is TRBJ2-4; no reliable D call. The TCR sequence derives from a woman in her 70s with active or convalescent COVID-19. The DNA of the CDR3 is TGTGCCAGCAGCCAAGCCCCGAGCCCAGCCAAAAACATTCAGTACTTC. This gives the protein CASSQAPSPAKNIQYF.